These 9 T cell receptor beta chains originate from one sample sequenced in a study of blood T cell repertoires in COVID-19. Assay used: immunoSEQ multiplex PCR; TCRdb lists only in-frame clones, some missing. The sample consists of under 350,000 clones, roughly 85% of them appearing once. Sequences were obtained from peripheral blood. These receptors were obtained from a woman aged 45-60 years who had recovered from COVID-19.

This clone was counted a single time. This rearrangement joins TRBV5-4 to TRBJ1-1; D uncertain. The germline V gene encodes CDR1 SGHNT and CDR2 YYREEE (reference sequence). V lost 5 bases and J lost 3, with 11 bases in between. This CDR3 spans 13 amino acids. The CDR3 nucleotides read TGTGCCAGCAGTCTTTGGAGGGACACTGAAGCTTTCTTT. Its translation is CASSLWRDTEAFF.

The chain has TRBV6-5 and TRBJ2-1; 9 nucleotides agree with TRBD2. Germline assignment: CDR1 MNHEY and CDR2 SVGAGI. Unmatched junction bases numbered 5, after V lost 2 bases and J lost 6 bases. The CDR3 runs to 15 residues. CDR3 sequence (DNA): TGTGCCAGCAGTTACGATGCGGGAGGGTTCAATGAGCAGTTCTTC. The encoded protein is CASSYDAGGFNEQFF.

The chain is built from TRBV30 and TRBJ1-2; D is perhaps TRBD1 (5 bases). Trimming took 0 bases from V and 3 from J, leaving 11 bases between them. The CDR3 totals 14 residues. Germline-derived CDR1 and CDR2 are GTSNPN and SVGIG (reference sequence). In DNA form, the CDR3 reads TGTGCCTGGAGTGTCAGGGACTTTTACTATGGCTACACCTTC. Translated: CAWSVRDFYYGYTF.

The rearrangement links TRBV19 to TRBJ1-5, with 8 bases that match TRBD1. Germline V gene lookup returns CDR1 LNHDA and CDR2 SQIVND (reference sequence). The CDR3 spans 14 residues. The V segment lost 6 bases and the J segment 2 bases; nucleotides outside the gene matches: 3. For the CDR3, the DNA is TGTGCCAGTAGCGACAGGGGCCGCAATCAGCCCCAGCATTTT. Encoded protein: CASSDRGRNQPQHF.

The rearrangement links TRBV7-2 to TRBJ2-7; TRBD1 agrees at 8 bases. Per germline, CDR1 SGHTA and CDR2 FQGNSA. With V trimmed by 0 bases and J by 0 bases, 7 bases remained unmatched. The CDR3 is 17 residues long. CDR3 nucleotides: TGTGCCAGCAGCTTAGCGGGCAGGGGGCAACACTCCTACGAGCAGTACTTC. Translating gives CASSLAGRGQHSYEQYF.

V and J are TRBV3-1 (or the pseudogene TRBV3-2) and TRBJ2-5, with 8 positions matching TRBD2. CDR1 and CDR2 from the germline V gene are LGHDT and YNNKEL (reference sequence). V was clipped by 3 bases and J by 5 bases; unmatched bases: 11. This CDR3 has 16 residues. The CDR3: CASSQGLGVGVETQYF. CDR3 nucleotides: TGTGCCAGCAGCCAGGGACTAGGGGTGGGTGTGGAGACCCAGTACTTC.

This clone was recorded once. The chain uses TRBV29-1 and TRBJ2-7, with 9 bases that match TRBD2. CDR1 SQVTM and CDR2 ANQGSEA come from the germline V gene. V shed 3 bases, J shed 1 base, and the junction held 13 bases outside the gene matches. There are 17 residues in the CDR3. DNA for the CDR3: TGCAGCGTTGAGGGTGTGGGGATTAGCGGGGGATCCTACGAGCAGTACTTC. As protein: CSVEGVGISGGSYEQYF.

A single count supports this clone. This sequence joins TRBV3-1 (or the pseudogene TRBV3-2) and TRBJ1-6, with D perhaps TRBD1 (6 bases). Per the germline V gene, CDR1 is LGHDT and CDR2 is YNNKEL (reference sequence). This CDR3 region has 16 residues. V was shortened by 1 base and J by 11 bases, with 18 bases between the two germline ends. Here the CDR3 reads CASSQGTGQTLTPLHF. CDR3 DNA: TGTGCCAGCAGCCAAGGAACGGGACAAACCTTGACACCCCTCCACTTT.

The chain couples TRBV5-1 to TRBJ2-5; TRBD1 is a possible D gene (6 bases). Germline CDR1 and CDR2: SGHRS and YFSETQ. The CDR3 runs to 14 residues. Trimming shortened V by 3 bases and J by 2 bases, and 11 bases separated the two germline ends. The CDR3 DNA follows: TGCGCCAGCAGCTGGGGGACAATACAAGAGACCCAGTACTTC. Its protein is CASSWGTIQETQYF.